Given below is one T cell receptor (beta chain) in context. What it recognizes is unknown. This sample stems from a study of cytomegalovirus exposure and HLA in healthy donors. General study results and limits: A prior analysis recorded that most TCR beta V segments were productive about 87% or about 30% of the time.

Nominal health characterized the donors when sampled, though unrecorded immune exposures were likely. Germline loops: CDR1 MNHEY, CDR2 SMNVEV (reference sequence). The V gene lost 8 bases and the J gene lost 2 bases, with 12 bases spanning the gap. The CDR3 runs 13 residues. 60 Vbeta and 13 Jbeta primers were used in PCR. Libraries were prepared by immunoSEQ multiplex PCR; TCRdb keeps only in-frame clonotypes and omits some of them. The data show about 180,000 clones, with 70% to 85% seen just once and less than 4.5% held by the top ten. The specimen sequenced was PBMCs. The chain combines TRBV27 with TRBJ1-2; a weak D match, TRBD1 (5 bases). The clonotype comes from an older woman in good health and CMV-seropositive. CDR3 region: CASSPRENYGYTF. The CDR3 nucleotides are TGTGCCAGCTCCCCCAGGGAAAACTATGGCTACACCTTC.